This passage covers 9 T cell receptor beta chains from one sample sequenced in a study of T cell changes during pregnancy in multiple sclerosis. Sequenced by immunoSEQ multiplex PCR; TCRdb stores in-frame clones only, minus some. The repertoire includes tens of thousands of clones, roughly 92% of them detected once, and 2.5% to 3.5% sits in the top ten. The source material was peripheral blood, sampled in the third trimester of pregnancy. These receptors originate from a female donor in good health, enrolled as a control in a pregnancy study.

The chain couples TRBV19 to TRBJ2-1, with 8 positions matching TRBD1. In germline, CDR1 is LNHDA, CDR2 SQIVND (reference sequence). The CDR3 extends over 15 amino acids. With V trimmed by 5 bases and J by 8 bases, 11 bases remained unmatched. CDR3 DNA sequence: TGTGCCAGTAGTGCCCGACAGGGGATTCCCCATGAGCAGTTCTTC. The encoded protein is CASSARQGIPHEQFF.

CDR3 sequence (DNA): TGTGCCCGTGTAGCCCCCCTTAAGTCTGGAAACACCATATATTTT. This translates into CARVAPLKSGNTIYF. V is TRBV6-4 and J is TRBJ1-3; the D is unclear. Trimming removed 11 bases at V and 1 base at J, with 18 bases between. This CDR3 has 15 amino acids. Germline V gene lookup returns CDR1 MRHNA and CDR2 SNTAGT.

The chain carries TRBV27 and TRBJ1-5; TRBD1 might be the D (6 bases). Germline V CDR1 and CDR2: MNHEY, SMNVEV (reference sequence). The ends were cut back, 3 bases at V and 9 bases at J, with 15 bases in the middle. There are 14 residues in the CDR3. CDR3: CASSFAGADLPQHF. The CDR3 DNA is TGTGCCAGCAGTTTCGCAGGGGCAGATCTGCCCCAGCATTTT.

The chain has TRBV6-4 and TRBJ1-1; D is uncertain. Trimming cost V 3 bases and J 1 base, with 6 bases left between them. The germline V gene has CDR1 MRHNA and CDR2 SNTAGT. The CDR3 runs to 13 residues. CDR3 sequence: CASSEKQNTEAFF. The DNA of the CDR3 is TGTGCCAGCAGTGAAAAACAGAACACTGAAGCTTTCTTT.

V and J are TRBV4-1 and TRBJ2-5, with a tentative D call TRBD2 (5 bases). The V end lost 0 bases, the J end lost 4 bases, and 9 bases lay between the germline ends. Looked up from germline, CDR1 is MGHRA and CDR2 is YSYEKL. This CDR3 is 14 amino acids long. The CDR3 DNA reads as TGCGCCAGCAGCCAAGATGGCGGGCGAGAGACCCAGTACTTC. Amino acid sequence: CASSQDGGRETQYF.

V usage is TRBV15 and J usage is TRBJ1-3; no reliable D call. CDR1 LNHNV and CDR2 YYDKDF come from the germline V gene (reference sequence). Trimming stripped 0 bases from V and 8 bases from J, with 8 bases between. The CDR3 loop spans 13 amino acids. CDR3 nucleotide sequence: TGTGCCACCAGCAGAGATCTGACTTACACCATATATTTT. It encodes CATSRDLTYTIYF.

This sequence joins TRBV6-4 and TRBJ2-7; 10 bases fit TRBD2. J was trimmed by 0 bases and V by 0 bases; bases with no gene match: 8. This CDR3 is 18 amino acids long. CDR1 and CDR2 (germline): MRHNA, SNTAGT. CDR3 sequence reads: CASSDSKLAGPHSYEQYF. The CDR3 region has the DNA TGTGCCAGCAGTGACTCGAAACTAGCGGGGCCCCACTCCTACGAGCAGTACTTC.

This clone was found a few times. The chain employs TRBV7-9 and TRBJ1-6; D ambiguous. Between the trimmed V and J ends, which lost 2 bases and 8 bases, there was a span of 4 bases. Looked up from germline, CDR1 is SEHNR and CDR2 is FQNEAQ (reference sequence). The CDR3 sequence is 12 residues long. Here the CDR3 DNA reads TGTGCCAGCAGCTTAACTGATTCACCCCTCCACTTT. Protein sequence: CASSLTDSPLHF.

This clone was seen once. The chain couples TRBV5-4 to TRBJ2-2; the match to TRBD2 covers 8 bases. The CDR3 covers 16 residues. Germline loops: CDR1 SGHNT, CDR2 YYREEE (reference sequence). After removal of 2 bases from V and 7 bases from J, the junction contained 10 bases not matched to a gene. In nucleotides, the CDR3 is TGTGCCAGCAGCTTAGTGGTAGCGGGATGGAACGGGGAGCTGTTTTTT. This translates into CASSLVVAGWNGELFF.